Presented here are 28 T cell receptor beta chains from one specimen sequenced in a study of radiotherapy plus CTLA-4 blockade in lung cancer. Data came from immunoSEQ multiplex PCR; TCRdb stores just in-frame clones and leaves some out. The sample has some 73,000 clones, roughly four fifths seen once. The material sequenced was peripheral blood, taken from a patient treated with radiotherapy plus ipilimumab. Source of these receptors: a human donor with non-small cell lung cancer whose response to radiotherapy plus ipilimumab could not be evaluated.

V and J are TRBV10-3 and TRBJ2-3; TRBD2 matches 11 bases. V shed 4 bases, J shed 3 bases, and the junction held 0 bases outside the gene matches. CDR1 ENHRY and CDR2 SYGVKD come from the germline V gene. The CDR3 is 14 residues long. Written as DNA, the CDR3 is TGTGCCATCAGTGGACTAGCGGGGACAGATACGCAGTATTTT. This sequence encodes CAISGLAGTDTQYF.

V and J are TRBV19 and TRBJ2-1; perhaps TRBD1 as D (7 bases). The CDR3 is 15 amino acids. Per the germline V gene, CDR1 is LNHDA and CDR2 is SQIVND (reference sequence). V shed 3 bases and J shed 4 bases, with 13 bases lying between them. The CDR3 DNA follows: TGTGCCAGTAGTATCACAGGGGACTGGTACAATGAGCAGTTCTTC. Amino acid sequence: CASSITGDWYNEQFF.

The CDR3 region is CASSLGNQDTPRGYTF. The DNA of the CDR3 is TGTGCCAGCAGCTTAGGAAATCAGGACACCCCGAGGGGCTACACCTTC. V usage is TRBV7-9 and J usage is TRBJ1-2; D may be TRBD1 (5 bases). CDR1 is SEHNR, CDR2 FQNEAQ, per germline (reference sequence). Between the trimmed V and J ends, which lost 1 base and 8 bases, there was a span of 20 bases. This CDR3 has 16 amino acids.

This chain uses TRBV5-1 with TRBJ2-6; tentatively, D is TRBD1 (5 bases). The CDR3 runs 20 residues. Per the germline V gene, CDR1 is SGHRS and CDR2 is YFSETQ. Trimming pared 3 bases from V and 3 bases from J, leaving 25 bases between. CDR3 sequence: CASSSQIGARLVGGANVLTF. CDR3 sequence (DNA): TGCGCCAGCAGCTCACAAATAGGGGCGCGGCTGGTTGGTGGGGCCAACGTCCTGACTTTC.

The V call is TRBV5-6, the J call TRBJ1-4; possibly TRBD1 for D (5 bases). This CDR3 region has 17 residues. V was shortened by 0 bases and J by 3 bases, with 15 bases between the two germline ends. From germline, CDR1 is SGHDT and CDR2 YYEEEE. The CDR3 sequence: CASSLGAAGHANEKLFF. As DNA, the CDR3 is TGTGCCAGCAGCTTGGGGGCAGCGGGGCACGCTAATGAAAAACTGTTTTTT.

The V and J genes are TRBV2 and TRBJ2-7; D gene uncertain. This CDR3 spans 13 amino acids. Looked up from germline, CDR1 is SNHLY and CDR2 is FYNNEI. The V and J ends lost 0 bases and 9 bases respectively, with 12 bases between them. CDR3 coding DNA: TGTGCCAGCAGTGAAGCGTTATACGGTCCGCAGTACTTC. The encoded protein is CASSEALYGPQYF. Looking up the rest from reference TRBV2 and TRBJ2-7 gives the full variable domain: EPEVTQTPSHQVTQMGQEVILRCVPISNHLYFYWYRQILGQKVEFLVSFYNNEISEKSEIFDDQFSVERPDGSNFTLKIRSTKLEDSAMYFCASSEALYGPQYFGPGTRLTVT.

This rearrangement joins TRBV29-1 to TRBJ1-2; TRBD1 matches at 11 bases. V lost 7 bases, J lost 4 bases, and 8 bases stayed unmatched. CDR1 is SQVTM and CDR2 is ANQGSEA in the germline V gene. The CDR3 contains 14 residues. The CDR3 DNA sequence: TGCAGCGCCAAGGACAGGGGGCCAGCCTATGGCTACACCTTC. This sequence encodes CSAKDRGPAYGYTF.

This chain joins TRBV2 and TRBJ2-1, with TRBD1 as a possible D gene (6 bases). Trimming left V 3 bases short and J 3 bases short, with 12 bases between. In germline, CDR1 is SNHLY, CDR2 FYNNEI. This CDR3 is 15 amino acids long. The CDR3: CASSDRGRLYNEQFF. The CDR3 bases are TGTGCCAGCAGTGACAGGGGACGGCTCTACAATGAGCAGTTCTTC.

The chain joins TRBV11-2 to TRBJ2-1; 10 nucleotides match TRBD2. Trimming at V came to 4 bases and at J to 3 bases, leaving 3 bases not matched to a gene. The CDR3 is 15 residues long. CDR1 and CDR2 (germline): SGHAT, FQNNGV. The CDR3 is CASSSTSGVYNEQFF. The CDR3 DNA sequence: TGTGCCAGCAGCTCCACTAGCGGGGTCTACAATGAGCAGTTCTTC.

The rearrangement uses TRBV7-3 and TRBJ1-4; TRBD1 is a possible D gene (6 bases). From germline, CDR1 is SGHTA and CDR2 FQGTGA. The CDR3 extends over 15 amino acids. Trimming left V 2 bases short and J 7 bases short, with 14 bases between. The chain's CDR3 is CASSLEGTIGEKLFF. The CDR3 DNA reads as TGTGCCAGCAGCTTAGAAGGGACAATAGGTGAAAAACTGTTTTTT.

The chain joins TRBV19 to TRBJ2-3, with D uncertain. Germline V gene lookup returns CDR1 LNHDA and CDR2 SQIVND (reference sequence). The CDR3 runs 13 residues. Deletions cut 6 bases from V and 2 bases from J, with 9 bases between. CDR3 in DNA: TGTGCCAGTAGCCACACCGACACAGATACGCAGTATTTT. Protein: CASSHTDTDTQYF.

This chain connects TRBV2 to TRBJ2-7; D gene ambiguous. The germline V gene has CDR1 SNHLY and CDR2 FYNNEI. The CDR3 is made up of 11 amino acids. The V gene lost 5 bases and the J gene lost 6 bases, with 8 bases spanning the gap. This CDR3 reads CASSRRFEQYF. The CDR3, as DNA: TGTGCCAGCAGTCGTCGGTTCGAGCAGTACTTC.

This chain uses TRBV29-1 with TRBJ2-7; 14 bases match TRBD2. V was clipped by 5 bases and J by 2 bases; unmatched bases: 11. CDR3 length equals 17 residues. The germline V gene has CDR1 SQVTM and CDR2 ANQGSEA. This chain's CDR3 is CSVTGTSGGLVPYEQYF. For the CDR3, the DNA is TGCAGCGTTACCGGGACTAGCGGGGGCCTTGTCCCCTACGAGCAGTACTTC.

The V gene is TRBV7-2, the J gene TRBJ2-5, with 8 bases matching TRBD1. Per germline, CDR1 SGHTA and CDR2 FQGNSA. CDR3 length: 17 amino acids. With V trimmed by 5 bases and J by 5 bases, 16 bases remained unmatched. In DNA, the CDR3 is TGTGCCAGCAGCCAACACTTATCCAGGGGGCAGGGGGAGACCCAGTACTTC. This gives the protein CASSQHLSRGQGETQYF.

The rearrangement links TRBV28 to TRBJ2-3; tentative D call: TRBD2 (5 bases). The CDR3 contains 15 residues. CDR1 and CDR2 (germline): MDHEN, SYDVKM. V shed 5 bases and J shed 3 bases, with 15 bases lying between them. The CDR3 reads CASSVASMATDTQYF. Here the CDR3 DNA reads TGTGCCAGCAGTGTCGCTAGCATGGCGACAGATACGCAGTATTTT.

This chain links TRBV7-2 with TRBJ2-4; D might be TRBD2 (6 bases). The CDR3 is 17 amino acids. The ends were cut back, 5 bases at V and 0 bases at J, with 17 bases in the middle. Germline CDR1 is SGHTA and CDR2 is FQGNSA. The CDR3 here is CASSSPPAGLAKNIQYF. DNA for the CDR3: TGTGCCAGCAGCAGTCCCCCGGCGGGGCTAGCCAAAAACATTCAGTACTTC.

The chain recombines TRBV13 with TRBJ2-2; perhaps TRBD2 as D (5 bases). V was clipped by 7 bases and J by 3 bases, with 12 bases between them. The CDR3 has 14 amino acids. Per germline, CDR1 PRHDT and CDR2 FYEKMQ (reference sequence). This chain's CDR3 is CASKAGMDTGELFF. In DNA form, the CDR3 reads TGTGCCAGCAAGGCGGGTATGGACACCGGGGAGCTGTTTTTT.

The CDR3: CASSVEGRGPANVLTF. In nucleotides, the CDR3 is TGTGCCAGCAGCGTAGAGGGTCGAGGGCCGGCCAACGTCCTGACTTTC. The V call is TRBV9, the J call TRBJ2-6; tentative D call: TRBD2 (5 bases). Deletions cut 0 bases from V and 6 bases from J, with 13 bases between. The CDR3 is 16 residues long. Germline V gives CDR1 SGDLS, CDR2 YYNGEE.

This clone was recorded a few times. The V and J genes are TRBV2 and TRBJ1-2, with TRBD1 identical over 8 bases. The CDR3 runs 12 residues. Trimming at V came to 6 bases and at J to 4 bases, leaving 1 base not matched to a gene. Germline CDR1 is SNHLY and CDR2 is FYNNEI. CDR3 sequence: CASRQGVYGYTF. The CDR3 DNA sequence: TGTGCCAGCAGACAGGGGGTCTATGGCTACACCTTC.

This chain uses TRBV11-1 with TRBJ2-7; 9 bases are a match to TRBD1. Germline values: CDR1 SGHAT, CDR2 FQDESV (reference sequence). The CDR3 loop spans 14 amino acids. The trim removed 5 bases at V and 2 bases at J, leaving 4 bases unmatched. As DNA, the CDR3 is TGTGCCAGCAGCGACAGGGGGTCAGCCTACGAGCAGTACTTC. Its protein product is CASSDRGSAYEQYF.

This chain links TRBV29-1 with TRBJ1-2, with 11 bases aligning to TRBD1. This CDR3 has 14 amino acids. The V segment lost 2 bases and the J segment 4 bases; nucleotides outside the gene matches: 3. Germline CDR1 is SQVTM and CDR2 is ANQGSEA. CDR3 sequence reads: CSVERTGGAYGYTF. The CDR3 nucleotides read TGCAGCGTTGAAAGGACAGGGGGCGCCTATGGCTACACCTTC.

This clone has only one observation. The chain carries TRBV5-1 and TRBJ2-3; D possibly corresponds to TRBD2 (5 bases). The CDR3 sequence is 12 residues long. Germline CDR1 reads SGHRS; CDR2 reads YFSETQ. Trimming cost V 4 bases and J 4 bases, with 7 bases left between them. Here the CDR3 DNA reads TGCGCCAGCAGCCTAGCTCCAGATACGCAGTATTTT. It yields the protein CASSLAPDTQYF.

The chain couples TRBV28 to TRBJ1-1, with D possibly TRBD1 on 6 matching bases. The CDR3 totals 16 residues. V was pared by 7 bases and J by 1 base, with 19 bases between. The germline gives CDR1 MDHEN, CDR2 SYDVKM. Here the CDR3 DNA reads TGTGCCAGCACAAGGGGGGGCTGGTTTAGGAACACTGAAGCTTTCTTT. Protein product: CASTRGGWFRNTEAFF.

The chain uses TRBV28 and TRBJ1-2; 9 positions match TRBD1. CDR1 is MDHEN and CDR2 is SYDVKM in the germline V gene. V trimming: 6 bases; J trimming: 2 bases; junction bases outside the gene matches: 1. The CDR3 sequence is 13 residues long. CDR3 residues: CASRGQGNYGYTF. In DNA form, the CDR3 reads TGTGCCAGCAGGGGACAGGGAAACTATGGCTACACCTTC.

This chain joins TRBV5-1 and TRBJ2-2; D possibly corresponds to TRBD1 (5 bases). There are 15 residues in the CDR3. Germline V gene data show CDR1 as SGHRS and CDR2 as YFSETQ. The V end was cut by 4 bases, the J end by 1 base, with 11 bases between. CDR3 in DNA: TGCGCCAGCAGCAAGGTAGGACAGAACACCGGGGAGCTGTTTTTT. Residues: CASSKVGQNTGELFF.

The rearrangement joins TRBV6-5 to TRBJ2-5; D remains unclear. V lost 5 bases, J lost 5 bases, and 12 bases lay in between. This CDR3 is 13 amino acids long. Germline V gene lookup returns CDR1 MNHEY and CDR2 SVGAGI. DNA for the CDR3: TGTGCCAGCAGTCTCATAGTTGGTGAGACCCAGTACTTC. The encoded protein is CASSLIVGETQYF.

The chain joins TRBV5-4 to TRBJ2-3, with 9 bases identical to TRBD1. Germline CDR1 and CDR2: SGHNT and YYREEE (reference sequence). Germline trimming cut 4 bases from V and 2 bases from J; bases unmatched to any gene: 8. The CDR3 runs 16 residues. In DNA, the CDR3 is TGTGCCAGCAGCAATTATCGGACAGGGGACACAGATACGCAGTATTTT. It is translated as CASSNYRTGDTDTQYF.

The rearrangement links TRBV7-3 to TRBJ1-1; 7 nucleotides align to TRBD1. After removal of 6 bases from V and 5 bases from J, the junction contained 6 bases not matched to a gene. The CDR3 has 13 amino acids. The germline V gene has CDR1 SGHTA and CDR2 FQGTGA. Here the CDR3 DNA reads TGTGCCAGCAGGGACGACAGGGAAACTGAAGCTTTCTTT. As protein: CASRDDRETEAFF.